This T cell receptor (beta chain) was identified during a study of Tregs in tolerant kidney transplant recipients. Per germline, CDR1 SEHNR and CDR2 FQNEAQ (reference sequence). This CDR3 comprises 14 residues. V was pared by 5 bases and J by 1 base, with 9 bases between. As for this clone: What it binds is unknown.

Related graft donors supplied nonmyeloablative bone marrow transplants, and mixed chimerism was transient. Thawed PBMCs were FACS-sorted into unstimulated CD4+CD25+CD127- regulatory T cells, CD4+CD25- non-regulatory cells, CD4 and CD8 cells. Notes on the study in general: For some patients, primers changed over time, blocking nucleotide-level comparison. This study did not directly address biological reproducibility.

Generated by immunoSEQ multiplex PCR, the TCRdb table keeps only in-frame clones and is missing some. This sample has about 55,000 clones, with about 91% found just once. The material sequenced was CD8+ T cells from blood (PBMCs), taken 24 months after the transplant. The sequence was collected from a human patient who received a combined kidney and bone marrow transplant. Some T cells may have come from the graft donor. The chain uses TRBV7-9 and TRBJ1-3; TRBD1 might be the D (5 bases). The DNA of the CDR3 is TGTGCCAGCAGCCCACAGGAATCTGGAAACACCATATATTTT. Its protein is CASSPQESGNTIYF.